One sample yielded the 25 T cell receptor beta chains listed below, sequenced in a study of blood T cell repertoires in COVID-19. Generated by immunoSEQ multiplex PCR, the TCRdb table keeps only in-frame clones and is missing some. The sample holds roughly 230,000 clones, about 90% seen once. Sequences were obtained from peripheral blood. These receptors all stem from a man aged 25-40 years with COVID-19, enrolled during active disease.

The chain is built from TRBV5-1 and TRBJ2-2, with TRBD2 identical over 8 bases. Germline V gene lookup returns CDR1 SGHRS and CDR2 YFSETQ. This CDR3 has 14 residues. Germline trimming cut 4 bases from V and 3 bases from J; bases unmatched to any gene: 2. The DNA of the CDR3 is TGCGCCAGCAGCGCGGGGGGTCACACCGGGGAGCTGTTTTTT. Amino acids: CASSAGGHTGELFF. Based on the CDR3 plus reference TRBV5-1 and TRBJ2-2, the full variable domain is KAGVTQTPRYLIKTRGQQVTLSCSPISGHRSVSWYQQTPGQGLQFLFEYFSETQRNKGNFPGRFSGRQFSNSRSEMNVSTLELGDSALYLCASSAGGHTGELFFGEGSRLTVL.

The V call is TRBV2, the J call TRBJ2-3; 9 nucleotides match TRBD1. Germline V gene lookup returns CDR1 SNHLY and CDR2 FYNNEI. CDR3 size: 14 residues. V shed 6 bases and J 4 bases; nucleotides not matched to a gene: 5. This CDR3 reads CASRQGAGADTQYF. For the CDR3, the DNA is TGTGCCAGCAGACAGGGGGCTGGGGCAGATACGCAGTATTTT.

The chain joins TRBV27 to TRBJ1-6, with D tentatively TRBD1 (5 bases). Trimming pared 6 bases from V and 10 bases from J, leaving 16 bases between. The CDR3 sequence is 14 residues long. CDR1 MNHEY and CDR2 SMNVEV come from the germline V gene (reference sequence). CDR3 coding DNA: TGTGCCAGCAGACTTACAGGATTCAGCTCACCCCTCCACTTT. Translating it yields CASRLTGFSSPLHF.

The rearrangement links TRBV3-1 (or the pseudogene TRBV3-2) to TRBJ1-2, with TRBD1 matching 9 bases. Per germline, CDR1 LGHDT and CDR2 YNNKEL (reference sequence). J gave up 6 bases and V 1 base, and 3 bases lay outside the gene matches. CDR3 size: 14 residues. The CDR3 here is CASSQAGQGDGYTF. DNA of the CDR3: TGTGCCAGCAGCCAAGCGGGACAGGGTGATGGCTACACCTTC.

The chain recombines TRBV19 with TRBJ1-4, with D perhaps TRBD1 (6 bases). The CDR3 runs to 15 residues. Germline-derived CDR1 and CDR2 are LNHDA and SQIVND (reference sequence). V lost 8 bases and J lost 1, with 14 bases in between. The CDR3 region is CASRRTDGTNEKLFF. The DNA for the CDR3 is TGTGCCAGTCGGAGGACAGACGGAACTAATGAAAAACTGTTTTTT.

Notes on this clone: Other DNA sequences of this sample code for an identical CDR3. This chain joins TRBV12-3 or TRBV12-4 and TRBJ1-5; D is unclear. V dropped 1 base and J dropped 4 bases, with 5 bases sitting between them. The CDR3 is made up of 13 amino acids. The CDR3 spells CASSLGRNQPQHF. The CDR3 nucleotides are TGTGCCAGCAGTTTAGGGAGAAATCAGCCCCAGCATTTT.

The chain links TRBV5-1 to TRBJ2-2; 8 bases are a match to TRBD1. The CDR3 loop spans 18 amino acids. The junction had 9 bases not matched to a gene; V was cut back by 1 base and J by 1 base. CDR1 is SGHRS and CDR2 is YFSETQ in the germline V gene. The CDR3 sequence is CASSLPHSGTGNTGELFF. CDR3 DNA: TGCGCCAGCAGCTTGCCCCATTCCGGGACAGGGAACACCGGGGAGCTGTTTTTT.

This chain links TRBV5-4 with TRBJ1-4, with 8 positions matching TRBD1. Germline V CDR1 and CDR2: SGHNT, YYREEE (reference sequence). CDR3 size: 18 residues. The trim removed 1 base at V and 8 bases at J, leaving 16 bases unmatched. CDR3 DNA sequence: TGTGCCAGCAGCTTGTGGGAGACAGGGGAACCAGGAGGGGAAAAACTGTTTTTT. Translation gives CASSLWETGEPGGEKLFF.

In the case of this clone: Other DNA sequences in the same sample also yield this CDR3. The gene calls are TRBV7-9 and TRBJ1-3; D uncertain. Trimming removed 3 bases at V and 0 bases at J, with 9 bases between. Germline assignment: CDR1 SEHNR and CDR2 FQNEAQ (reference sequence). The CDR3 consists of 15 residues. The CDR3 bases are TGTGCCAGCAGCTTGGTGGGCTCCTCTGGAAACACCATATATTTT. This codes for CASSLVGSSGNTIYF.

V usage is TRBV3-1 (or the pseudogene TRBV3-2) and J usage is TRBJ1-6; no clear D gene. Per the germline V gene, CDR1 is LGHDT and CDR2 is YNNKEL (reference sequence). The V end lost 0 bases, the J end lost 9 bases, and 12 bases lay between the germline ends. The CDR3 extends over 15 amino acids. The CDR3 DNA is TGTGCCAGCAGCCAAGATTCAACGGAGTTTTCACCCCTCCACTTT. It is translated as CASSQDSTEFSPLHF.

The chain recombines TRBV9 with TRBJ2-5; 9 nucleotides align to TRBD2. CDR3 length equals 17 residues. CDR1 and CDR2 from the germline V gene are SGDLS and YYNGEE. The J segment lost 2 bases and the V segment lost 2 bases, leaving 10 bases of the junction unmatched. Here the CDR3 DNA reads TGTGCCAGCAGCGTGGGCGTTGGCGGGGGGGCACAAGAGACCCAGTACTTC. This translates into CASSVGVGGGAQETQYF.

The chain carries TRBV19 and TRBJ1-2; tentatively, D is TRBD1 (6 bases). The CDR3 consists of 13 residues. Trimming shortened V by 5 bases and J by 1 base, and 8 bases separated the two germline ends. CDR1 and CDR2 (germline): LNHDA, SQIVND (reference sequence). The CDR3 DNA reads as TGTGCCAGTAGTCTGGACAGTAACTATGGCTACACCTTC. Translating it yields CASSLDSNYGYTF.

The V gene is TRBV5-1, the J gene TRBJ2-2, with no clear D. This CDR3 region has 16 residues. The V gene lost 4 bases and the J gene lost 3 bases, with 16 bases spanning the gap. CDR1 is SGHRS and CDR2 is YFSETQ in the germline V gene. The CDR3 is CASSAGQGVYTGELFF. The CDR3 DNA follows: TGCGCCAGCAGCGCTGGTCAAGGAGTGTACACCGGGGAGCTGTTTTTT.

The chain links TRBV27 to TRBJ1-2; a weak D match, TRBD1 (6 bases). This CDR3 contains 13 residues. The V gene's germline CDR1 is MNHEY and CDR2 SMNVEV (reference sequence). Trimming pared 6 bases from V and 7 bases from J, leaving 15 bases between. The CDR3 reads CASRALQGSGYTF. The CDR3, as DNA: TGTGCCAGCAGGGCCTTACAGGGAAGTGGCTACACCTTC.

The V gene is TRBV3-1 (or the pseudogene TRBV3-2), the J gene TRBJ1-3; no clear D gene. CDR1 and CDR2 (germline): LGHDT, YNNKEL (reference sequence). Trimming removed 3 bases at V and 2 bases at J, with 11 bases between. This CDR3 comprises 15 residues. Here the CDR3 reads CASSQGRFPGNTIYF. The CDR3 DNA sequence: TGTGCCAGCAGCCAGGGGAGATTCCCTGGAAACACCATATATTTT.

The chain combines TRBV7-6 with TRBJ1-6; D call uncertain. Germline values: CDR1 SGHVS, CDR2 FNYEAQ. V lost 2 bases to trimming and J lost 0 bases, with 5 bases between them. The CDR3 contains 15 residues. CDR3 amino acids: CASSLSSSYNSPLHF. The CDR3 coding sequence is TGTGCCAGCAGCTTATCGAGCTCCTATAATTCACCCCTCCACTTT.

The CDR3 coding sequence is TGTGCCAGCAGTCCTTCGGGGAGGGCCAACACTGAAGCTTTCTTT. Protein sequence: CASSPSGRANTEAFF. The chain joins TRBV27 to TRBJ1-1; no clear D. Per the germline V gene, CDR1 is MNHEY and CDR2 is SMNVEV (reference sequence). This CDR3 is 15 amino acids long. The V end lost 5 bases, the J end lost 2 bases, and 15 bases lay between the germline ends.

The chain carries TRBV4-1 and TRBJ1-2; 11 nucleotides agree with TRBD1. The CDR3 length is 15 residues. In germline, CDR1 is MGHRA, CDR2 YSYEKL. Germline trimming cut 0 bases from V and 7 bases from J; bases unmatched to any gene: 4. The CDR3 sequence: CASSQDRTGGVGYTF. CDR3 DNA sequence: TGCGCCAGCAGCCAAGACCGGACAGGGGGCGTTGGCTACACCTTC.

The V gene is TRBV29-1, the J gene TRBJ1-1, with unresolved D. Germline CDR1 and CDR2: SQVTM and ANQGSEA. V gave up 3 bases and J gave up 1 base, with 6 bases separating them. CDR3 length: 12 residues. For the CDR3, the DNA is TGCAGCGTTGAGAACAGGAACACTGAAGCTTTCTTT. Its translation is CSVENRNTEAFF.

The chain recombines TRBV19 with TRBJ2-7; 10 nucleotides agree with TRBD1. CDR3 size: 15 residues. The germline CDR1 and CDR2 sequences are LNHDA and SQIVND (reference sequence). V dropped 10 bases and J dropped 2; count of bases not matched to a gene: 11. The CDR3 coding sequence is TGTGCCACCTCGCATAGGACAGGGGGGACCTACGAGCAGTACTTC. Translation gives CATSHRTGGTYEQYF.

The V and J genes are TRBV5-4 and TRBJ1-2; 7 bases align to TRBD1. CDR3 length equals 15 residues. Looked up from germline, CDR1 is SGHNT and CDR2 is YYREEE (reference sequence). Trimming removed 2 bases from V and 0 bases from J; junction bases left unmatched: 4. CDR3 coding DNA: TGTGCCAGCAGCTTCCCGACAGGGACTAACTATGGCTACACCTTC. This translates into CASSFPTGTNYGYTF.

V is TRBV10-1 and J is TRBJ1-3, with unresolved D. Germline assignment: CDR1 WNHNN and CDR2 SYGVQD (reference sequence). Trimming took 10 bases from V and 4 from J, leaving 20 bases between them. The CDR3 loop spans 15 amino acids. The CDR3 loop is CAIRRGGASGNTIYF. Written as DNA, the CDR3 is TGCGCCATCCGTAGAGGTGGCGCCAGCGGAAACACCATATATTTT.

The CDR3 coding sequence is TGCAGCGTTGCCCCAGCGGGCGGGGGAAGCACAGATACGCAGTATTTT. Protein product: CSVAPAGGGSTDTQYF. The V gene is TRBV29-1, the J gene TRBJ2-3, with TRBD2 matching 7 bases. CDR3 length: 16 residues. V was pared by 4 bases and J by 0 bases, with 10 bases of the junction left unmatched. Germline V gene sequence: CDR1 SQVTM, CDR2 ANQGSEA.

The V gene is TRBV5-6, the J gene TRBJ1-2; TRBD1 matches 7 bases. The V gene end was trimmed by 6 bases and the J gene end by 4 bases; junction bases not matched to a gene: 9. Germline lookup yields CDR1 SGHDT and CDR2 YYEEEE. The length of the CDR3 is 14 residues. The CDR3 region is CASNYGQEIYGYTF. DNA of the CDR3: TGTGCCAGCAACTATGGACAGGAGATCTATGGCTACACCTTC.

J is TRBJ1-3 and V is TRBV5-1; D perhaps matches TRBD1 (6 bases). The CDR3 is made up of 17 amino acids. Germline CDR1 reads SGHRS; CDR2 reads YFSETQ. V lost 4 bases and J 2 bases, leaving 19 bases between the germline ends. The chain's CDR3 is CASSPTGNPQAGNTIYF. CDR3 bases: TGCGCCAGCAGCCCGACAGGAAACCCCCAGGCTGGAAACACCATATATTTT. Variable domain in full (rest from reference TRBV5-1 and TRBJ1-3): KAGVTQTPRYLIKTRGQQVTLSCSPISGHRSVSWYQQTPGQGLQFLFEYFSETQRNKGNFPGRFSGRQFSNSRSEMNVSTLELGDSALYLCASSPTGNPQAGNTIYFGEGSWLTVV.